This T cell receptor (beta chain) was captured by sequencing in a study of cytomegalovirus exposure and HLA in healthy donors (dated by TCRdb to the late 2010s). As for the study more broadly: In an earlier analysis of about 560 of the donors, less than 350 Gb of sequence data and 90 million to 130 million unique TCR beta sequences from some 170 million T cells were reported. An early release covering about 600 HLA-typed donors comprised about 320 gigabases of sequencing data and approximately 85 million unique TCR sequences. Of the roughly 400 genotyped donors, around 81% fell in the genetic ancestry cluster associated with self-reported Caucasian donors. The study was designed to test whether signatures of past pathogen exposure could be identified by cataloging public T cell receptors. The study used immunosequencing to profile the T cell repertoires of hundreds of subjects and linked those repertoires to cytomegalovirus serostatus. Along with the roughly 670-subject first cohort, a separate validation cohort of some 130 different subjects was used. To predict cytomegalovirus infection status, the study brought together high-throughput TCR immunosequencing, statistical association of individual TCRs with disease status, and machine learning. In a later analysis, previously published TCR beta repertoires from 550 to 700 donors were re-analyzed and high-resolution HLA genotyping was added so that TCR occurrence patterns could be studied. Rather than drawing on any new phenotypic data, the later analysis identified candidate immune exposures from TCR beta sequences and the way those sequences occurred across donors. An earlier analysis of 587 of the donors applied high-throughput TCR beta sequencing to assess whether each TCR beta V gene segment acted as functional or pseudogenic. Alongside the repertoire data, information on donor age, sex, ethnicity and CMV serostatus was compiled. Genome-wide SNP genotypes for about 55% of the roughly 670 donors were used in a later genetic analysis, which treated that subset as a discovery cohort. Every discovery cohort repertoire had been produced on one sequencing platform. Class I and class II HLA loci were covered by the typing at four-digit resolution. Typing coverage differed by locus: A, B, C, DRB1 and DQB1 were typed in roughly 620-630 donors, DQA1 in 522, DPA1 in some 610, and DPB1 in just under 490. A handful of DR-DQ haplotypes were handled as single units for association and clustering because linkage in the cohort was strong. Among about 410 genotyped donors of the cohort, an average of around 220,000 unique TCR beta nucleotide sequences was sequenced per donor, of which roughly 18% were non-productive.

A word on this clone: Its specific antigen is unknown. Within one base of it there is no much larger clone, and no base qualities were kept.

The receptor library was made with the immunoSEQ multiplex PCR assay. For the multiplex PCR, a mixture combining 60 forward primers for TCR Vbeta segments and 13 reverse primers for TCR Jbeta segments was used. A multiplex PCR assay on genomic DNA amplified the CDR3 region of rearranged TCR beta genes. Amplified TCR beta libraries were sequenced as 87-base-pair reads on the Illumina HiSeq System. In the authors' own workflow: In a later analysis, roughly 80 million unique TCR beta chains were counted across the roughly 700 repertoires, and some 10 million of these chains were shared by at least two donors. Raw reads were error-corrected and collapsed into unique sequences by a nearest-neighbor algorithm in which closely related sequences were merged to remove PCR and sequencing errors. To assign V, D and J gene segments, CDR3 sequences were aligned to IMGT reference sequences. For a sequence to be retained, at least a six-nucleotide match to both a V gene segment and a J gene segment was required. Rearrangements were called productive when the CDR3 lacked stop codons and stayed in frame with V and J; all others were non-productive. Following IMGT convention, CDR3 was defined as the stretch from the second conserved V-encoded cysteine to the conserved J-encoded phenylalanine. The earlier analysis of about 560 of the donors excluded any sequence lacking an unambiguous match to a single V gene segment. An earlier analysis of 500 to 600 of the donors classified V segments as functional when productive rearrangements were above 56.7% and as segregating when the standard deviation between donors was above 5%. To diagnose cytomegalovirus status from the catalog of TCR beta chain sequences, a statistical classification framework was built. In a later analysis, TCR nucleotide sequences were compared against IMGT/GENE-DB human TR gene sequences so that V and J genes could be assigned. A later analysis assigned CDR3 sequences and most-parsimonious VDJ recombination scenarios with the TCRdist pipeline. In a later analysis, each TCR beta chain was defined by its CDR3 amino acid sequence together with its V-gene family, and reads lacking a unique V-gene family were excluded. In a later analysis, nearly 600 highly shared, low-generation-probability nucleotide sequences were removed to address suspected cross-contamination and a sequencing artifact. In a later analysis, a clonal expansion index was calculated for each public chain from normalized within-repertoire ranks of inferred template counts. In a later analysis, generation probabilities were computed with a VDJ recombination model fitted to out-of-frame rearrangements, and the resulting probabilities were checked against IGoR. In a later analysis, TCR-TCR, TCR-HLA and TCR-CMV co-occurrence was scored with hypergeometric tests, and a repertoire-size bias correction was applied to TCR pairs. To estimate false discovery rates, a later analysis permuted the HLA or CMV assignments 20 times. In a later analysis, co-occurring TCRs were grouped using DBSCAN, and TCRdist sequence similarity was added for clustering within HLA-allele-positive subsets. Repertoires with fewer than 30,000 or more than 120,000 public chains, plus five repertoires with anomalous nucleotide sharing, were excluded from co-occurrence clustering. Imported from immuneACCESS, the table was reduced by TCRdb to in-frame sequences with V and J called. These copies leave out some clones; in studies compared against another copy, an unresolved V gene accounts for under half, and the cause of the remainder is not known. The V and J calls and the clone size are those of that table, but D and trimming were determined from the DNA. This sample holds more than 95,000 clones; more than 60% were observed only once. The ten largest clones capture 8.6% of the sample.

In total, 600 or so healthy bone marrow donors made up the cohort. At the time of sampling, every cohort member was nominally healthy, though immune exposures that went unrecorded were likely present. The donor tested CMV seropositive, placing the donor among the 290 or so seropositive members of the cohort. A peripheral blood sample was provided by each donor, and peripheral blood mononuclear cells were used for TCR beta sequencing. The Qiagen DNeasy Blood Extraction Kit was used to extract genomic DNA from the blood cell samples. Clipping removes 5 bases from V and 3 bases from J, with 4 as the unmatched junction base count. Inclusive of the bounding cysteine and phenylalanine, the CDR3 is 14 residues long. The sequence is cut down to CDR3 DNA, 42 bases in frame from base 1. CDR1 and CDR2 are read off the germline V gene as SNHLY and FYNNEI. Study-wide findings and limitations: In a later analysis, several top co-occurrence clusters were reported to appear linked to parvovirus B19, influenza, CMV and Epstein-Barr virus. The only immune exposure information available for the cohort was CMV serostatus. HLA typing was unavailable for some donors at each locus, so association tests used only the typed subset. Most CMV-associated TCR beta chains appeared to be HLA-restricted in a later analysis, and the HLA associations seemed to be driven largely by CMV exposure. A later genetic analysis reported fewer N-insertions in productive TCRs among donors in an Asian-associated ancestry cluster than the approximately 700-donor mean. Most TCR sequences were seen in very few donors, while some public TCRs were found in many individuals. A total of fewer than 200 TCR beta chains were listed by the study as associated with cytomegalovirus. Specific HLA alleles were associated with over 15,000 TCR beta sequences at a false discovery rate of 0.05 in a later analysis. A group of highly shared sequence variants was considered likely to be a technical artifact of the sequencing pipeline. Assigning TCR associations to individual alleles was difficult when HLA alleles, especially DR and DQ, strongly co-occurred. In vitro tests confirmed that a few of the cytomegalovirus-associated TCR beta chains recognize cytomegalovirus antigens. In a later analysis, the rate of TCR association differed among HLA loci, with DRB1 alleles having the most associated TCRs and HLA-C alleles having the fewest. A further reported finding was that TCR beta sequences accurately predicted the HLA-A and HLA-B alleles for most subjects in the first cohort. It was suggested by the authors that the approach could potentially be generalized to other disease states and immunological phenotypes. The cohort was sequenced for TCR beta chains only, and without alpha or paired-chain data the features that could be detected were limited. Correlated functional status among segregating V segments might reflect linkage disequilibrium, but an unknown experimental factor could not be ruled out. Sequencing depth was assumed to be roughly uniform across donors in the presence/absence analyses, though that assumption may not hold. Some IMGT-functional V segments, including TRBV6-2 and TRBV6-3, could not be distinguished by the 87-base-pair reads and were therefore excluded. Approximately 16 rarely observed V segments, including chromosome 9 orphons, were excluded from the earlier analysis of approximately 500 of the donors because counts were too low. In an earlier analysis of some 550 of the donors, most TCR beta V segments were observed in productive rearrangements about 87% or about 30% of the time, broadly matching IMGT annotations. The classifier was reported to diagnose cytomegalovirus status with high specificity and sensitivity in both the original and validation cohorts. In a later analysis, HLA-associated TCR beta chains were found to be more clonally expanded and to have lower generation probabilities than equally common non-associated chains. A later genetic analysis associated a missense DCLRE1C variant with V-gene and J-gene trimming of TCR beta chains, and an independent cohort replicated the association.

The sequence was collected from a woman aged 35 to 49 in good health and CMV-seropositive. The sample consisted of PBMCs. Recombination connected TRBV2 to TRBJ1-1, and TRBD1 matches 9 of the central bases. CDR3 sequence: CASSRDRVDTEAFF. The DNA reads TGTGCCAGCAGTCGGGACAGGGTGGACACTGAAGCTTTCTTT. Where the CDR3 stops, the reference TRBV2 and TRBJ1-1 genes take over; the full variable domain is EPEVTQTPSHQVTQMGQEVILRCVPISNHLYFYWYRQILGQKVEFLVSFYNNEISEKSEIFDDQFSVERPDGSNFTLKIRSTKLEDSAMYFCASSRDRVDTEAFFGQGTRLTVV.